These 20 T cell receptor beta chains were all obtained from the same sample, sequenced in a study of blood T cell repertoires in COVID-19. Method: immunoSEQ multiplex PCR; TCRdb's copy keeps in-frame clones and lacks some. The sample consists of about 99,000 clones, 70% to 80% of them appearing once. Sequences were obtained from peripheral blood. These receptors were obtained from a woman over 75 with active or convalescent COVID-19.

Details on this clone: The junction differs from germline at one of its ends, possibly a read error. The genes are TRBV19 and TRBJ2-4; TRBD1 matches 7 bases. The length of the CDR3 is 11 residues. CDR1 and CDR2 (germline): LNHDA, SQIVND (reference sequence). DNA of the CDR3: TGTGCCAGTAGTACCCCGGGACAGCCTCACTTC. Amino acid sequence: CASSTPGQPHF. Filled out from reference TRBV19 and TRBJ2-4, the complete variable domain reads DGGITQSPKYLFRKEGQNVTLSCEQNLNHDAMYWYRQDPGQGLRLIYYSQIVNDFQKGDIAEGYSVSREKKESFPLTVTSAQKNPTAFYLCASSTPGQPHFGAGTRLSVL.

This rearrangement joins TRBV28 to TRBJ1-5; 8 bases match TRBD1. Trimming at V came to 3 bases and at J to 2 bases, leaving 3 bases not matched to a gene. The CDR3 is made up of 15 amino acids. The germline CDR1 and CDR2 sequences are MDHEN and SYDVKM. Here the CDR3 reads CASSFQGAGNQPQHF. The CDR3 DNA follows: TGTGCCAGCAGTTTTCAGGGGGCCGGCAATCAGCCCCAGCATTTT. Full variable domain (rest looked up from reference TRBV28 and TRBJ1-5): DVKVTQSSRYLVKRTGEKVFLECVQDMDHENMFWYRQDPGLGLRLIYFSYDVKMKEKGDIPEGYSVSREKKERFSLILESASTNQTSMYLCASSFQGAGNQPQHFGDGTRLSIL.

This clone was picked up a small number of times. The chain uses TRBV10-1 and TRBJ2-5, with D possibly being TRBD1 (7 bases). The CDR3 extends over 18 amino acids. CDR1 and CDR2 from the germline V gene are WNHNN and SYGVQD (reference sequence). With 4 bases removed from V and 0 bases from J, the gap between germline ends came to 21 bases. CDR3 sequence: CASSGRGEDRRNQETQYF. DNA for the CDR3: TGCGCCAGCAGTGGAAGGGGGGAGGACAGGAGGAACCAAGAGACCCAGTACTTC.

This chain links TRBV7-6 with TRBJ2-1, with D possibly matching TRBD1 (5 bases). The V gene's germline CDR1 is SGHVS and CDR2 FNYEAQ. V was trimmed by 0 bases and J by 2 bases, leaving 8 bases between them. The CDR3 has 15 residues. For the CDR3, the DNA is TGTGCCAGCAGCTTAGCGGAAGGGGCCTACAATGAGCAGTTCTTC. This codes for CASSLAEGAYNEQFF.

The gene calls are TRBV5-8 and TRBJ2-1; no clear D gene. The V end was cut by 0 bases, the J end by 6 bases, with 16 bases between. The CDR3 is made up of 16 amino acids. CDR1 SGHTS and CDR2 YDEGEE come from the germline V gene. CDR3 residues: CASSLASLARTNEQFF. In nucleotides, the CDR3 is TGTGCCAGCAGCTTGGCCAGTCTGGCCCGAACCAATGAGCAGTTCTTC.

The table lists this clone with a count of one. The chain joins TRBV19 to TRBJ1-1; no clear D gene. The CDR3 covers 13 residues. Between the trimmed V and J ends, which lost 2 bases and 1 base, there was a span of 5 bases. Germline lookup yields CDR1 LNHDA and CDR2 SQIVND (reference sequence). CDR3 sequence: CASSIRRNTEAFF. The CDR3 bases are TGTGCCAGTAGTATAAGGAGGAACACTGAAGCTTTCTTT. The full variable domain, completed using reference TRBV19 and TRBJ1-1, is DGGITQSPKYLFRKEGQNVTLSCEQNLNHDAMYWYRQDPGQGLRLIYYSQIVNDFQKGDIAEGYSVSREKKESFPLTVTSAQKNPTAFYLCASSIRRNTEAFFGQGTRLTVV.

The chain links TRBV9 to TRBJ2-3, with 7 nucleotides matching TRBD2. The V and J ends lost 2 bases and 6 bases, in that order; junction bases with no gene match: 9. CDR1 is SGDLS and CDR2 is YYNGEE in the germline V gene. The CDR3 totals 15 residues. DNA for the CDR3: TGTGCCAGCAGCGTGTATCGGGAGGCCGGGGATACGCAGTATTTT. Translation: CASSVYREAGDTQYF.

A remark on this clone: The germline gene is not matched at one end of the junction; a read error may be the cause. The chain recombines TRBV5-1 with TRBJ1-6, with a weak D call TRBD1 (5 bases). Germline values: CDR1 SGHRS, CDR2 YFSETQ. The CDR3 sequence is 18 residues long. CDR3 DNA sequence: TGTGCCAGCAGCTTGGGTACGGGTTCCTGGGGGGATAATTCACCCCTCCACTTT. As protein: CASSLGTGSWGDNSPLHF.

The CDR3: CASSLGREEEQYF. CDR3 coding DNA: TGCGCCAGCAGCTTGGGACGGGAGGAAGAGCAGTACTTC. The chain has TRBV5-1 and TRBJ2-7, with 7 bases fitting TRBD2. V dropped 0 bases and J dropped 7; count of bases not matched to a gene: 4. Germline V gene data show CDR1 as SGHRS and CDR2 as YFSETQ. There are 13 residues in the CDR3.

V gene TRBV7-2 combines with J gene TRBJ1-6; D not resolved. The CDR3 covers 15 residues. Germline V gives CDR1 SGHTA, CDR2 FQGNSA. Trimming stripped 2 bases from V and 2 bases from J, with 7 bases between. DNA for the CDR3: TGTGCCAGCAGCTTATGGGAGGCCTATAATTCACCCCTCCACTTT. Its translation: CASSLWEAYNSPLHF.

This clone was recorded a few times. This chain links TRBV4-1 with TRBJ1-2, with a tentative D call TRBD1 (6 bases). Germline assignment: CDR1 MGHRA and CDR2 YSYEKL. This CDR3 has 15 amino acids. Trimming took 4 bases from V and 2 from J, leaving 14 bases between them. In nucleotides, the CDR3 is TGCGCCAGCAGCCTCAAACAGGGTTTGAACTATGGCTACACCTTC. Translation gives CASSLKQGLNYGYTF.

For the CDR3, the DNA is TGTGCCAGCAGCCCCCGGACAGGACTAGCGGGAAGAGAGACCCAGTACTTC. Translated, it gives CASSPRTGLAGRETQYF. V gene TRBV9 combines with J gene TRBJ2-5; 12 nucleotides match TRBD2. Per germline, CDR1 SGDLS and CDR2 YYNGEE. J lost 4 bases, V lost 4 bases, and 11 bases had no gene match. The CDR3 runs 17 residues.

The rearrangement links TRBV7-9 to TRBJ2-2, with a possible D match to TRBD2 (6 bases). The V and J ends lost 2 bases and 10 bases respectively, with 14 bases between them. Looked up from germline, CDR1 is SEHNR and CDR2 is FQNEAQ (reference sequence). The CDR3 sequence is 14 residues long. DNA of the CDR3: TGTGCCAGCAGCTTACCGAGGGAGGCAGAGGAGCTGTTTTTT. It is translated as CASSLPREAEELFF. The whole variable domain, remainder taken from reference TRBV7-9 and TRBJ2-2, is DTGVSQNPRHKITKRGQNVTFRCDPISEHNRLYWYRQTLGQGPEFLTYFQNEAQLEKSRLLSDRFSAERPKGSFSTLEIQRTEQGDSAMYLCASSLPREAEELFFGEGSRLTVL.

V gene TRBV4-1 combines with J gene TRBJ1-1; D is unresolved. The CDR3 length is 14 residues. V gave up 3 bases and J gave up 11 bases, with 19 bases separating them. The V gene's germline CDR1 is MGHRA and CDR2 YSYEKL. CDR3 nucleotide sequence: TGCGCCAGCAGCCAGATAGTGGGCCAAAAGGCCGCTTTCTTT. This codes for CASSQIVGQKAAFF.

The gene calls are TRBV13 and TRBJ2-5, with 9 bases lining up with TRBD2. The germline gives CDR1 PRHDT, CDR2 FYEKMQ (reference sequence). Losses at the gene ends were 2 bases for V and 2 bases for J; bases not matched to a gene: 3. There are 15 residues in the CDR3. The CDR3 nucleotides are TGTGCCAGCAGCTTAAGACTAGCGGCTCAAGAGACCCAGTACTTC. It codes for CASSLRLAAQETQYF.

V usage is TRBV7-9 and J usage is TRBJ2-7; 9 nucleotides line up with TRBD1. V shed 5 bases and J 4 bases; nucleotides not matched to a gene: 3. CDR1 is SEHNR and CDR2 is FQNEAQ in the germline V gene (reference sequence). The CDR3 extends over 13 amino acids. CDR3 DNA sequence: TGTGCCAGCAGCATACAGGGGGCTTACGAGCAGTACTTC. This encodes CASSIQGAYEQYF.

This chain links TRBV5-1 with TRBJ2-7; 7 bases are shared with TRBD2. The germline gives CDR1 SGHRS, CDR2 YFSETQ. This CDR3 is built from 16 residues. J was trimmed by 5 bases and V by 0 bases; bases with no gene match: 11. CDR3 amino acids: CASSLVSGGRANEQYF. The CDR3 coding sequence is TGCGCCAGCAGCTTGGTCTCTGGGGGGAGGGCCAACGAGCAGTACTTC.

The CDR3 protein is CASSQRTGVNSPLHF. Here the CDR3 DNA reads TGTGCCAGCTCACAACGGACAGGGGTGAATTCACCCCTCCACTTT. V gene TRBV18 combines with J gene TRBJ1-6; 9 bases align to TRBD1. The length of the CDR3 is 15 residues. CDR1 and CDR2 from the germline V gene are KGHSH and LQKENI. Trimming took 4 bases from V and 7 from J; bases not matched to a gene: 5.

The chain uses TRBV15 and TRBJ2-7; D unresolved. V lost 1 base and J 2 bases, leaving 9 bases between the germline ends. This CDR3 is built from 14 residues. CDR1 and CDR2 (germline): LNHNV, YYDKDF (reference sequence). For the CDR3, the DNA is TGTGCCACCAGCAGAGGGCGTACAGCCTACGAGCAGTACTTC. Its protein product is CATSRGRTAYEQYF.

The rearrangement links TRBV29-1 to TRBJ2-5; 10 bases map to TRBD2. CDR1 is SQVTM and CDR2 is ANQGSEA in the germline V gene. The CDR3 is made up of 15 amino acids. V lost 4 bases, J lost 5 bases, and 10 bases stayed unmatched. The chain's CDR3 is CSVGLAGAPGETQYF. Written as DNA, the CDR3 is TGCAGCGTTGGGCTAGCGGGAGCCCCCGGTGAGACCCAGTACTTC.